The sample holds a few counts of the clone carrying this T cell receptor beta chain. The antigen remains unidentified. The data originate from a study of cytomegalovirus exposure and HLA in healthy donors. Study conclusions and caveats: Researchers counted 164 TCR beta chains as cytomegalovirus-associated. Upon later analysis, HLA-associated TCR beta chains proved more clonally expanded than other, equally common chains. In vitro testing confirmed a few CMV-associated chains as specific for CMV antigens. HLA alleles were associated with 15,000 to 20,000 TCR beta sequences in a later analysis at 0.05 false discovery rate.

J was trimmed by 4 bases and V by 2 bases; bases with no gene match: 4. This CDR3 spans 14 amino acids. From germline, CDR1 is SEHNR and CDR2 FQNEAQ (reference sequence). 60 Vbeta and 13 Jbeta primers were used in PCR. The assay was immunoSEQ multiplex PCR, and TCRdb's table has in-frame clones only and misses some. The table lists over 110,000 clones, under 85% of them singletons. This clonotype was obtained from a young man in good health and CMV-seronegative. The gene calls are TRBV7-9 and TRBJ1-2; 7 positions agree with TRBD1. Specimen: PBMCs. The CDR3 loop is CASSLTGEVYGYTF. As DNA, the CDR3 is TGTGCCAGCAGCTTAACAGGGGAGGTCTATGGCTACACCTTC.